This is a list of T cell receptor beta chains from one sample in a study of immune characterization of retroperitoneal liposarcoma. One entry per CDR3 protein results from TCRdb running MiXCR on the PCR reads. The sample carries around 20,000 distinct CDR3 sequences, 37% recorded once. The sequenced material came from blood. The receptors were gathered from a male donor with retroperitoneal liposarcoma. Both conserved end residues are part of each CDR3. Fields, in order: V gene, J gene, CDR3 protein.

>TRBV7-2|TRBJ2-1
CASSSGPGREQFF
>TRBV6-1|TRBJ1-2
CASSEEQGDGYTF
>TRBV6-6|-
CASSYGVRYEQYF
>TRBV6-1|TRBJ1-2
CATRVGGDGYTF
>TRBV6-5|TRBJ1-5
CASRGWIDNQPQHF
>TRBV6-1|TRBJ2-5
CASPKGRWRETQYF
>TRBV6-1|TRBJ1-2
CASTKTGEGGYTF
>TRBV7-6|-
CASSALGGTDNYEQYF
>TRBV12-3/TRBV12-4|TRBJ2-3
CASSFGLAIFKPGTDTQYF
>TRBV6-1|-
CASSADSSYEQFF
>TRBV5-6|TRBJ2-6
CASSLVYSGANVLTF
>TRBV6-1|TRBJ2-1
CASKPAGAYNEQFF
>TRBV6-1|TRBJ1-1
CASSEVEQNTEAFF
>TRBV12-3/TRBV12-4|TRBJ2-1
CASSPGLSGGSKNIQFF
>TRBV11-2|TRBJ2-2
CASSLGTRNTGELFF
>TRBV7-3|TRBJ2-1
CASSLFSGDYNEQFF
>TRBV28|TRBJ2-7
CASCLLGGEQYF
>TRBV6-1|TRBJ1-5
CASRPGQGGDSNQPQHF
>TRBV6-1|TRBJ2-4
CASIGQGVYNEQYF
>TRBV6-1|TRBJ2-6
CASTRTGSGANVLTF
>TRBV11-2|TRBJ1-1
CASSYSENTEAFF
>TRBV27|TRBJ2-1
CASVITGGISYNEQFF
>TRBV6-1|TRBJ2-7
CASSEAGGGFFYEQYF
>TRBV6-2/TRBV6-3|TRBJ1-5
CASSQGNQPQHF
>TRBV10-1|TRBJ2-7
CASSEGHPYEQNF
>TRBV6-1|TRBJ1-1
CASRGSGLYGTEAFF
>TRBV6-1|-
CASPIISGGGGQTQYF
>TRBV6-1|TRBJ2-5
CASSEGGPKGTQYF
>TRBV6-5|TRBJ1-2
CASSYSDSRYGYTF
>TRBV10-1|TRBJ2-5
CASSGLAGGKAETQYF
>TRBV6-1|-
CASSEAWGPHEQYF
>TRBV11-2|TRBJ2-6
CANKGLAGATGANVLTF
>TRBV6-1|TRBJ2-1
CASSYRGQSYEQFF
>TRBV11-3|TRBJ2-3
CASSFEGPTDTQYF
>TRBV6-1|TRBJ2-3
CASSLRPSTDTQYF
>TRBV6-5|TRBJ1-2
CASSYSGSPYGYTF
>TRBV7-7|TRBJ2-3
CASSSRLAGFSTDTQYF
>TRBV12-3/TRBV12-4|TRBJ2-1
CASSLTDYNEQFF
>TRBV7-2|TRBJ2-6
CASSFRTDFSGANVLTF
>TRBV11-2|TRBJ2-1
CASSLKGEQFF
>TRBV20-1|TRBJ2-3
CSAPGLAGDADTQYF
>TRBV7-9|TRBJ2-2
CASSLWGLTDTGELFF
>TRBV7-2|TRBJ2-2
CASRTGQGELFF
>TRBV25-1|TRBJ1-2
CASSEGTATTNYGYTF
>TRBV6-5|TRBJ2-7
CASSLSQGYEQYF
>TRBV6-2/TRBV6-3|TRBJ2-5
CASSIRPQETQYF
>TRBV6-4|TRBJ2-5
CASSDSIAGEVETQYF
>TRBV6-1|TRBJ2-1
CASSYSGGREFRNEQFF